The 23 T cell receptor beta chains in this list originate from one sample, sequenced in a study of OX40 agonist ivuxolimab in advanced cancers. TCRdb keeps only in-frame clones here, not all; method: immunoSEQ multiplex PCR. Here the sample spans some 70,000 clones, around 93% being singletons. This sample comprised CD4+ or CD8+ T cells sorted from blood, obtained in a trial of the OX40 agonist ivuxolimab. Receptors were obtained from an adult with an advanced solid tumor such as melanoma, head and neck, liver or kidney cancer.

This clone occurred once. This sequence joins TRBV7-2 and TRBJ2-3; TRBD1 matches at 7 bases. This CDR3 is built from 17 residues. Germline CDR1 is SGHTA and CDR2 is FQGNSA. The junction had 10 bases not matched to a gene; V was cut back by 2 bases and J by 2 bases. DNA of the CDR3: TGTGCCAGCAGCTTACTAATTACTAGGGGGCACACAGATACGCAGTATTTT. It encodes CASSLLITRGHTDTQYF.

V and J are TRBV18 and TRBJ2-7; D could derive from TRBD1 or TRBD2 (5 bases each). This CDR3 is 14 amino acids long. Deletions cut 3 bases from V and 2 bases from J, with 11 bases between. Germline CDR1 KGHSH, CDR2 LQKENI. CDR3: CASSPRDLAYEQYF. The DNA of the CDR3 is TGTGCCAGCTCACCTAGGGACCTCGCCTACGAGCAGTACTTC.

The chain carries TRBV7-9 and TRBJ2-5; no firm D call. The CDR3 covers 12 residues. The V gene's germline CDR1 is SEHNR and CDR2 FQNEAQ (reference sequence). V shed 5 bases and J shed 0 bases, with 4 bases lying between them. Written as DNA, the CDR3 is TGTGCCAGCAGCAGGGACCAAGAGACCCAGTACTTC. Its translation: CASSRDQETQYF.

This rearrangement joins TRBV7-9 to TRBJ2-7; D not resolved. CDR1 is SEHNR, CDR2 FQNEAQ, per germline (reference sequence). The CDR3 sequence is 12 residues long. The V end lost 3 bases, the J end lost 4 bases, and 7 bases lay between the germline ends. CDR3 in DNA: TGTGCCAGCAGCTTGAGTGAGTACGAGCAGTACTTC. Its protein is CASSLSEYEQYF. Full variable domain (rest looked up from reference TRBV7-9 and TRBJ2-7): DTGVSQNPRHKITKRGQNVTFRCDPISEHNRLYWYRQTLGQGPEFLTYFQNEAQLEKSRLLSDRFSAERPKGSFSTLEIQRTEQGDSAMYLCASSLSEYEQYFGPGTRLTVT.

The V gene is TRBV15, the J gene TRBJ2-5; TRBD1 matches 7 bases. The J segment lost 2 bases and the V segment lost 4 bases, leaving 4 bases of the junction unmatched. Germline V gene data show CDR1 as LNHNV and CDR2 as YYDKDF (reference sequence). This CDR3 region has 14 residues. CDR3 coding DNA: TGTGCCACCAGCACCGACAGGGTGCAAGAGACCCAGTACTTC. It is translated as CATSTDRVQETQYF.

Of note for this clone: Within the sample, other DNA sequences also encode this same CDR3. The chain combines TRBV18 with TRBJ2-1; D may match TRBD1 or TRBD2 (5 bases each). CDR1 is KGHSH and CDR2 is LQKENI in the germline V gene. The CDR3 is made up of 16 amino acids. The V and J ends lost 1 base and 0 bases respectively, with 10 bases between them. The CDR3 DNA reads TGTGCCAGCTCACCACAGGGGACGAGCTCCTACAATGAGCAGTTCTTC. Its translation: CASSPQGTSSYNEQFF.

CDR3 amino acids: CATSREGAEGYTF. The DNA of the CDR3 is TGTGCCACCAGCAGAGAGGGGGCGGAGGGCTACACCTTC. This chain connects TRBV15 to TRBJ1-2, with D maybe TRBD1 (6 bases). The germline V and J ends were trimmed by 0 bases and 8 bases, with 10 bases remaining between them. Germline lookup yields CDR1 LNHNV and CDR2 YYDKDF (reference sequence). This CDR3 has 13 amino acids.

This clone occurred once. The chain is built from TRBV5-1 and TRBJ2-7, with a weak D call TRBD2 (5 bases). Germline values: CDR1 SGHRS, CDR2 YFSETQ. The CDR3 has 12 amino acids. V was shortened by 0 bases and J by 5 bases, with 6 bases between the two germline ends. The CDR3 DNA sequence: TGCGCCAGCAGCTTGGCCGGGAACGAGCAGTACTTC. The encoded protein is CASSLAGNEQYF.

V and J are TRBV21-1 and TRBJ1-5; no check of the table's D call, TRBD1, against the DNA was made. TRBV21-1 is labeled a pseudogene. This CDR3 is built from 18 residues. The CDR3 DNA reads TGTGCCAGCAGCACCCAGGGGGGACTCCGTGGGCCGAATCAGCCCCAGCATTTT. Protein product: CASSTQGGLRGPNQPQHF.

The rearrangement uses TRBV7-8 and TRBJ1-5; D might be TRBD1 (5 bases). CDR1 and CDR2 (germline): SGHVS, FQNEAQ. Between the trimmed V and J ends, which lost 2 bases and 7 bases, there was a span of 15 bases. This CDR3 contains 15 residues. For the CDR3, the DNA is TGTGCCAGCAGCTTAACCTTAGGGGTTGGACAGCCCCAGCATTTT. This codes for CASSLTLGVGQPQHF.

The rearrangement joins TRBV6-5 to TRBJ1-4, with 7 bases that match TRBD1. Per germline, CDR1 MNHEY and CDR2 SVGAGI. This CDR3 has 14 residues. The trim removed 6 bases at V and 6 bases at J, leaving 7 bases unmatched. CDR3 coding DNA: TGTGCCAGCAGGCTGAGCAGGGGGGATGAAAAACTGTTTTTT. Its protein is CASRLSRGDEKLFF.

V and J are TRBV19 and TRBJ1-5; perhaps TRBD1 as D (6 bases). The germline V gene has CDR1 LNHDA and CDR2 SQIVND (reference sequence). The CDR3 loop spans 15 amino acids. V was pared by 7 bases and J by 5 bases, with 18 bases between. The DNA for the CDR3 is TGTGCCAGTACCCGGTCAGGGGAGGGATATCAGCCCCAGCATTTT. Encoded protein: CASTRSGEGYQPQHF.

This clone was seen a few times. The CDR3 sequence: CASSLSGSVGYTF. The CDR3 DNA reads TGTGCCAGCAGTTTATCGGGCAGCGTTGGCTACACCTTC. The rearrangement links TRBV27 to TRBJ1-2, with D hard to call. CDR1 is MNHEY and CDR2 is SMNVEV in the germline V gene (reference sequence). V gave up 0 bases and J gave up 7 bases, with 9 bases separating them. This CDR3 has 13 residues.

The count of this clone is one. Other DNA sequences in this specimen translate into the identical CDR3. The genes are TRBV18 and TRBJ1-4, with no clear D. The CDR3 runs to 14 residues. V dropped 3 bases and J dropped 5 bases, with 10 bases sitting between them. The germline V gene has CDR1 KGHSH and CDR2 LQKENI. The CDR3 loop is CASSPGATNEKLFF. CDR3 nucleotides: TGTGCCAGCTCACCGGGAGCCACCAATGAAAAACTGTTTTTT.

Here the CDR3 DNA reads TGTGCCAGCTCACCACCCCCGGTACTAGCGGGGTACAATGAGCAGTTCTTC. Residues: CASSPPPVLAGYNEQFF. The gene calls are TRBV18 and TRBJ2-1; TRBD2 agrees at 10 bases. Germline CDR1 is KGHSH and CDR2 is LQKENI. The trim removed 0 bases at V and 4 bases at J, leaving 6 bases unmatched. This CDR3 has 17 amino acids.

This chain links TRBV21-1 with TRBJ2-3; TRBD2, the table's D call, lacks a check against the DNA. TRBV21-1 is tagged as a pseudogene. The CDR3 has 16 amino acids. CDR3: CASSKLAGGSTDTQYF. In DNA form, the CDR3 reads TGTGCCAGCAGCAAGTTAGCGGGAGGCAGCACAGATACGCAGTATTTT.

This chain joins TRBV27 and TRBJ1-2; 7 positions match TRBD1. Germline loops: CDR1 MNHEY, CDR2 SMNVEV (reference sequence). The CDR3 length is 14 residues. The trim removed 4 bases at V and 8 bases at J, leaving 10 bases unmatched. CDR3 coding DNA: TGTGCCAGCAGTTCCAACAGGGGTTCCTCCGGCTACACCTTC. Amino acid sequence: CASSSNRGSSGYTF.

The chain recombines TRBV11-2 with TRBJ1-1; 12 bases fit TRBD1. This CDR3 is 15 amino acids long. The V segment lost 5 bases and the J segment 13 bases; nucleotides outside the gene matches: 14. Germline V gene data show CDR1 as SGHAT and CDR2 as FQNNGV. CDR3 sequence reads: CASSPLVGTGGAGFF. In DNA form, the CDR3 reads TGTGCCAGCAGCCCCCTAGTAGGGACAGGGGGCGCGGGTTTCTTT.

This clone was recorded only once. V usage is TRBV6-1 and J usage is TRBJ2-1, with TRBD2 matching over 9 bases. V lost 7 bases to trimming and J lost 0 bases; unmatched junction nucleotides: 4. CDR1 and CDR2 (germline): MNHNS, SASEGT. This CDR3 spans 15 amino acids. The CDR3, as DNA: TGTGCCAGCATCCAGCGGGAGGTCTCCTACAATGAGCAGTTCTTC. It yields the protein CASIQREVSYNEQFF.

The table lists this clone with a count of one. The rearrangement joins TRBV30 to TRBJ2-1, with TRBD2 identical over 8 bases. The V and J ends lost 3 bases and 7 bases, in that order; junction bases with no gene match: 11. The CDR3 contains 15 residues. Germline-derived CDR1 and CDR2 are GTSNPN and SVGIG (reference sequence). This CDR3 reads CAWRTSGAGGNEQFF. Written as DNA, the CDR3 is TGTGCCTGGAGAACTAGCGGAGCTGGAGGGAATGAGCAGTTCTTC.

This rearrangement joins TRBV19 to TRBJ2-2; D is uncertain. Trimming left V 2 bases short and J 6 bases short, with 7 bases between. CDR1 is LNHDA and CDR2 is SQIVND in the germline V gene (reference sequence). This CDR3 has 13 residues. The CDR3 loop reads CASSIQVAGELFF. DNA of the CDR3: TGTGCCAGTAGTATACAGGTCGCCGGGGAGCTGTTTTTT.

The gene calls are TRBV10-2 and TRBJ2-1; tentatively, D is TRBD2 (6 bases). V lost 4 bases and J lost 4, with 14 bases in between. CDR1 is WSHSY and CDR2 is SAAADI in the germline V gene. The CDR3 consists of 15 residues. The CDR3 bases are TGCGCCAGCAGTGTTCGGGGGAAGCGGTACAATGAGCAGTTCTTC. Protein sequence: CASSVRGKRYNEQFF.

The J gene is TRBJ1-4, the V gene TRBV19; a possible D gene is TRBD1 (5 bases). Trimming took 1 base from V and 7 from J, leaving 13 bases between them. This CDR3 is 15 amino acids long. Germline assignment: CDR1 LNHDA and CDR2 SQIVND (reference sequence). CDR3 in amino acids: CASSIGQGFSEKLFF. DNA for the CDR3: TGTGCCAGTAGTATAGGTCAGGGATTCAGTGAAAAACTGTTTTTT.